One sample yielded the 22 T cell receptor beta chains listed below, sequenced in a study of cytotoxic CD8 clonotypes in ibrutinib-treated CLL listed by TCRdb under 2021. The method behind the library was the immunoSEQ multiplex PCR assay. As stored in TCRdb, this immuneACCESS dataset retains in-frame rearrangements with V and J assigned. A fraction of the clones does not appear; measured against another copy, unresolved V genes explain less than half of the discrepancy, and the remainder lacks a known reason. The sample table shows fewer than 25,000 clones, and just under 80% are seen once. Of the sample, under 10% falls within the top ten clones. Source: PBMCs, taken before ibrutinib treatment. These receptor sequences come from a human donor with chronic lymphocytic leukemia.

The chain carries TRBV30 and TRBJ1-1; D unresolved. Trimming removed 0 bases at V and 1 base at J, with 9 bases between. Looked up from germline, CDR1 is GTSNPN and CDR2 is SVGIG (reference sequence). The CDR3 is 14 residues long. CDR3 region: CAWSVPPQNTEAFF. CDR3 nucleotides: TGTGCCTGGAGTGTTCCGCCACAGAACACTGAAGCTTTCTTT.

The rearrangement uses TRBV7-2 and TRBJ1-1; D gene ambiguous. CDR1 SGHTA and CDR2 FQGNSA come from the germline V gene. The CDR3 loop spans 15 amino acids. Trimming removed 0 bases at V and 10 bases at J, with 18 bases between. The CDR3 loop is CASSLAPYDVLGAFF. DNA of the CDR3: TGTGCCAGCAGCTTAGCACCGTATGACGTGCTCGGAGCTTTCTTT.

V gene TRBV6-4 combines with J gene TRBJ2-2; 9 bases fit TRBD2. Germline-derived CDR1 and CDR2 are MRHNA and SNTAGT. V trimming: 6 bases; J trimming: 6 bases; junction bases outside the gene matches: 8. The CDR3 totals 15 residues. CDR3 sequence reads: CASSPGTSPSGELFF. As DNA, the CDR3 is TGTGCCAGCAGCCCCGGGACTAGCCCATCCGGGGAGCTGTTTTTT.

This chain links TRBV11-1 with TRBJ2-6, with TRBD1 identical over 8 bases. This CDR3 region has 15 residues. Germline lookup yields CDR1 SGHAT and CDR2 FQDESV (reference sequence). Germline trimming cut 4 bases from V and 2 bases from J; bases unmatched to any gene: 1. CDR3 DNA: TGTGCCAGCAGCTCGACAGGGGCTGGGGCCAACGTCCTGACTTTC. It codes for CASSSTGAGANVLTF.

This sequence joins TRBV6-6 and TRBJ2-5; 8 bases align to TRBD2. Germline CDR1 is MNHNY and CDR2 is SVGAGI (reference sequence). CDR3 length: 15 residues. With 4 bases clipped from V and 4 bases from J, the junction kept 8 bases outside the gene matches. CDR3 in amino acids: CASSSVPGGRETQYF. CDR3 in DNA: TGTGCCAGCAGTTCTGTACCGGGAGGGCGAGAGACCCAGTACTTC.

The chain uses TRBV7-2 and TRBJ1-2; 11 bases fit TRBD1. J lost 0 bases, V lost 5 bases, and 11 bases had no gene match. The CDR3 spans 18 residues. Germline-derived CDR1 and CDR2 are SGHTA and FQGNSA. CDR3 in DNA: TGTGCCAGCAGCCGTGCTTGGACAGGGGGCGCTTCTAACTATGGCTACACCTTC. This sequence encodes CASSRAWTGGASNYGYTF.

The rearrangement links TRBV6-1 to TRBJ2-5, with D possibly TRBD2 on 5 matching bases. CDR3 length: 15 amino acids. The germline V gene has CDR1 MNHNS and CDR2 SASEGT. Trimming left V 2 bases short and J 4 bases short, with 14 bases between. The CDR3 coding sequence is TGTGCCAGCAGTGAACCGATCGGGGTTATAGAGACCCAGTACTTC. Amino acid sequence: CASSEPIGVIETQYF.

This clone was found a few times. The V gene is TRBV19, the J gene TRBJ2-7; TRBD1 matches 8 bases. The CDR3 length is 18 residues. Germline V gives CDR1 LNHDA, CDR2 SQIVND (reference sequence). Trimming took 0 bases from V and 0 from J; bases not matched to a gene: 10. The DNA for the CDR3 is TGTGCCAGTAGTATAGAGGGGGGACAGGTCGTCGGCTCCTACGAGCAGTACTTC. Translation: CASSIEGGQVVGSYEQYF. Variable domain in full (rest from reference TRBV19 and TRBJ2-7): DGGITQSPKYLFRKEGQNVTLSCEQNLNHDAMYWYRQDPGQGLRLIYYSQIVNDFQKGDIAEGYSVSREKKESFPLTVTSAQKNPTAFYLCASSIEGGQVVGSYEQYFGPGTRLTVT.

The chain recombines TRBV28 with TRBJ2-7; D gene uncertain. Germline loops: CDR1 MDHEN, CDR2 SYDVKM. The CDR3 has 16 residues. V was pared by 8 bases and J by 0 bases, with 20 bases between. CDR3 residues: CASAYLRWGSSYEQYF. The CDR3 nucleotides read TGTGCCAGCGCTTACCTCCGTTGGGGTAGCTCCTACGAGCAGTACTTC.

This chain connects TRBV7-2 to TRBJ2-1; D unclear. The CDR3 has 14 residues. Germline V gene lookup returns CDR1 SGHTA and CDR2 FQGNSA. Trimming shortened V by 1 base and J by 3 bases, and 7 bases separated the two germline ends. CDR3 sequence reads: CASSLDVGYNEQFF. Written as DNA, the CDR3 is TGTGCCAGCAGCTTAGACGTAGGCTACAATGAGCAGTTCTTC.

This chain connects TRBV21-1 to TRBJ2-1. TRBV21-1 is recorded as a pseudogene. This CDR3 spans 16 amino acids. DNA of the CDR3: TGTGCCAGCGGGGTGTCGATGGCGCAGACCTACAATGAGCAGTTCTTC. Translating it yields CASGVSMAQTYNEQFF.

This clone was counted once. This rearrangement joins TRBV11-3 to TRBJ2-3, with a weak D call TRBD1 (5 bases). The germline gives CDR1 SGHNT, CDR2 YENEEA. V lost 3 bases, J lost 6 bases, and 16 bases lay in between. The CDR3 has 15 residues. CDR3 nucleotides: TGTGCCAGCAGCTTGCAGGGATCACTCGGGGATACGCAGTATTTT. Encoded protein: CASSLQGSLGDTQYF.

V is TRBV27 and J is TRBJ2-3, with 7 bases that match TRBD1. CDR1 is MNHEY, CDR2 SMNVEV, per germline (reference sequence). This CDR3 has 15 residues. The trim removed 6 bases at V and 0 bases at J, leaving 6 bases unmatched. The DNA of the CDR3 is TGTGCCAGCAGAGACAGGGCGGGCAGCACAGATACGCAGTATTTT. Amino acid sequence: CASRDRAGSTDTQYF.

The chain has TRBV29-1 and TRBJ1-5, with 7 positions matching TRBD1. CDR3 size: 15 residues. After removal of 4 bases from V and 1 base from J, the junction contained 7 bases not matched to a gene. The germline gives CDR1 SQVTM, CDR2 ANQGSEA. In DNA form, the CDR3 reads TGCAGCGTTGTTTTCGCAGGGGGGAGCAATCAGCCCCAGCATTTT. Its protein product is CSVVFAGGSNQPQHF.

The V gene is TRBV7-9, the J gene TRBJ1-4, with D unclear. CDR3 length equals 14 residues. CDR1 and CDR2 from the germline V gene are SEHNR and FQNEAQ (reference sequence). V was clipped by 0 bases and J by 5 bases, with 7 bases between them. The CDR3 DNA reads as TGTGCCAGCAGCTTAGCCGGCGGGAATGAAAAACTGTTTTTT. It encodes CASSLAGGNEKLFF. Full variable domain (rest looked up from reference TRBV7-9 and TRBJ1-4): DTGVSQNPRHKITKRGQNVTFRCDPISEHNRLYWYRQTLGQGPEFLTYFQNEAQLEKSRLLSDRFSAERPKGSFSTLEIQRTEQGDSAMYLCASSLAGGNEKLFFGSGTQLSVL.

The rearrangement links TRBV4-2 to TRBJ2-3, with D unclear. Germline V lookup: CDR1 LGHNA, CDR2 YNFKEQ. The V end lost 0 bases, the J end lost 1 base, and 11 bases lay between the germline ends. CDR3 length equals 16 residues. CDR3: CASSQEGPPRTDTQYF. CDR3 DNA: TGTGCCAGCAGCCAAGAAGGGCCCCCCCGCACAGATACGCAGTATTTT.

V and J are TRBV11-2 and TRBJ2-5, with TRBD2 identical over 11 bases. The CDR3 has 15 amino acids. The junction had 4 bases not matched to a gene; V was cut back by 5 bases and J by 2 bases. Germline-derived CDR1 and CDR2 are SGHAT and FQNNGV. Here the CDR3 DNA reads TGTGCCAGCAGCCGGACTAGCGGGTGGCAAGAGACCCAGTACTTC. Translated: CASSRTSGWQETQYF.

V gene TRBV29-1 combines with J gene TRBJ1-2; 7 nucleotides align to TRBD1. J lost 4 bases, V lost 0 bases, and 11 bases had no gene match. This CDR3 has 16 amino acids. Germline CDR1 reads SQVTM; CDR2 reads ANQGSEA. The CDR3 loop is CSVEDKTGDPIYGYTF. The CDR3 DNA follows: TGCAGCGTTGAAGATAAAACAGGGGACCCCATCTATGGCTACACCTTC.

The V and J genes are TRBV13 and TRBJ2-3; D ambiguous. The CDR3 is 19 amino acids. The germline V gene encodes CDR1 PRHDT and CDR2 FYEKMQ (reference sequence). Trimming cost V 1 base and J 2 bases, with 22 bases left between them. The CDR3 bases are TGTGCCAGCAGCTTAGTCATAGCCCTCGATAGGCCCGACACAGATACGCAGTATTTT. Residues: CASSLVIALDRPDTDTQYF.

For the CDR3, the DNA is TGTGCCTGGAGTCGGCAGGGGTTAGCTGAAGCTTTCTTT. The encoded protein is CAWSRQGLAEAFF. The chain recombines TRBV30 with TRBJ1-1; a weak D match, TRBD1 (6 bases). Germline V CDR1 and CDR2: GTSNPN, SVGIG (reference sequence). Trimming cost V 2 bases and J 6 bases, with 13 bases left between them. The CDR3 sequence is 13 residues long.

CDR3 residues: CAMSGQGKTGELFF. The CDR3 DNA is TGTGCCATGTCGGGACAGGGGAAAACCGGGGAGCTGTTTTTT. The chain recombines TRBV10-3 with TRBJ2-2, with 10 bases matching TRBD1. CDR3 size: 14 residues. The V gene end was trimmed by 9 bases and the J gene end by 5 bases; junction bases not matched to a gene: 6. Germline lookup yields CDR1 ENHRY and CDR2 SYGVKD.

A remark on this clone: One junction end does not reproduce the germline sequence, and a read error may be involved. The V call is TRBV7-9, the J call TRBJ2-1; D is unresolved. The germline V gene has CDR1 SEHNR and CDR2 FQNEAQ (reference sequence). The CDR3 covers 13 residues. In DNA, the CDR3 is TGTGCCACCAGCCCCCGTTCCTACAATGAGCAGTTCTTC. Protein sequence: CATSPRSYNEQFF.